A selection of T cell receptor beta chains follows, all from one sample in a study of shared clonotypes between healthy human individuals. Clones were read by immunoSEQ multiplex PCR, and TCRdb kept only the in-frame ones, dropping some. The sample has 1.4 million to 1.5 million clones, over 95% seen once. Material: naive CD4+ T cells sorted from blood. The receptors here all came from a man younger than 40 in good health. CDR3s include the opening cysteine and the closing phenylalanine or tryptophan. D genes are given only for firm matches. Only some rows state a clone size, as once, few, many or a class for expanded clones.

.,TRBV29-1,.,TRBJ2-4,CSVVDRTKNIQYF,TGCAGCGTCGTAGACAGGACCAAAAACATTCAGTACTTC
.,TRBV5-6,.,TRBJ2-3,CASSLVGVDTQYF,TGTGCCAGCAGCTTGGTGGGAGTGGATACGCAGTATTTT
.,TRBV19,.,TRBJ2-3,CASSRRRASSTDTQYF,TGTGCCAGTAGTAGGCGCCGGGCCTCTAGCACAGATACGCAGTATTTT
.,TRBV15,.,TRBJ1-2,CATSRGGEDSYGYTF,TGTGCCACCAGCAGAGGAGGAGAGGATTCCTATGGCTACACCTTC
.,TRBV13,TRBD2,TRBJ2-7,CASSSSLGLAAPLYEQYF,TGTGCCAGCAGCTCATCTCTGGGACTAGCAGCGCCTCTGTACGAGCAGTACTTC
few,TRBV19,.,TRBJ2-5,CASSMLAEETQYF,TGTGCCAGTAGTATGCTAGCTGAAGAGACCCAGTACTTC
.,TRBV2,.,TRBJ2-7,CASSPMIVGYEQYF,TGTGCCAGCAGCCCGATGATTGTGGGTTACGAGCAGTACTTC
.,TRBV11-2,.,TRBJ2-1,CASTSGFDEQFF,TGTGCCAGCACCTCGGGGTTCGATGAGCAGTTCTTC
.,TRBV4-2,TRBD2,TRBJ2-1,CASSQGEGTSGNEQFF,TGTGCCAGCAGCCAAGGGGAGGGGACTAGCGGCAATGAGCAGTTCTTC
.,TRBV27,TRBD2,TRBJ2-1,CASGSGTSGRGPYNEQFF,TGTGCCAGCGGTTCCGGGACTAGCGGGAGGGGACCCTACAATGAGCAGTTCTTC
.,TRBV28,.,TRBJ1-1,CASSLPSRGTEAFF,TGTGCCAGCAGTTTACCCTCGAGGGGCACTGAAGCTTTCTTT
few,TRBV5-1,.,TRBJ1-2,CASSLSGTPTRGYTF,TGCGCCAGCAGCTTGTCCGGGACGCCAACCCGGGGCTACACCTTC
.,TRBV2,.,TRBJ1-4,CASSGPRLTPLNEKLFF,TGTGCCAGCAGTGGACCGCGTCTGACGCCTTTAAATGAAAAACTGTTTTTT
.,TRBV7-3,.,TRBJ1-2,CASSLGFGSGGQGYTF,TGTGCCAGCAGCTTAGGTTTCGGGTCGGGAGGTCAGGGCTACACCTTC
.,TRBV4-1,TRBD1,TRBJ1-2,CASSQAAQGLNYGYTF,TGCGCCAGCAGCCAAGCCGCACAGGGGTTGAACTATGGCTACACCTTC
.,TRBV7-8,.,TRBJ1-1,CASSLAGTGRRNTEAFF,TGTGCCAGCAGCTTAGCGGGAACAGGGAGGCGGAACACTGAAGCTTTCTTT
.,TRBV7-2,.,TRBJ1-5,CASSLYLGSWPQHF,TGTGCCAGCAGCTTATATCTTGGTTCGTGGCCCCAGCATTTT
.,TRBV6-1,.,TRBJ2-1,CASSDQGLSSKQFF,TGTGCCAGCAGTGACCAAGGACTCTCCTCTAAGCAGTTCTTC
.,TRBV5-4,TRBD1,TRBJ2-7,CASSFWDRGMAYF,TGTGCCAGCAGCTTTTGGGACAGGGGAATGGCGTACTTC
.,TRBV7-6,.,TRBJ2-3,CASSLLTGALTDTQYF,TGTGCCAGCAGCCTCCTCACGGGAGCGCTCACAGATACGCAGTATTTT
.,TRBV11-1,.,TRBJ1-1,CASSWGGFAEAFF,TGTGCCAGCAGCTGGGGCGGGTTCGCTGAAGCTTTCTTT
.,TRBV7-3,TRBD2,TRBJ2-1,CASSLMGLGNEQFF,TGTGCCAGCAGCTTAATGGGACTAGGCAATGAGCAGTTCTTC
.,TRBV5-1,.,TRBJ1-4,CASSLAGQSTNEKLFF,TGCGCCAGCAGCTTGGCCGGACAGTCAACTAATGAAAAACTGTTTTTT
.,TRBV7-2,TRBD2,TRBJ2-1,CASSSPSRTVPSGTSPFF,TGTGCCAGCAGCTCCCCTTCTCGGACAGTACCTTCCGGGACTAGTCCGTTCTTC
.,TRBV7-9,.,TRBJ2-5,CASSLVPGGAQETQYF,TGTGCCAGCAGCTTAGTACCCGGAGGAGCCCAAGAGACCCAGTACTTC
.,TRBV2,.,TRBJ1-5,CASSGQTSNQPQHF,TGTGCCAGCAGTGGGCAGACTAGCAATCAGCCCCAGCATTTT
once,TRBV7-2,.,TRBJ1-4,CASSFPGPSFNEKLFF,TGTGCCAGCAGCTTCCCAGGACCTAGTTTTAATGAAAAACTGTTTTTT
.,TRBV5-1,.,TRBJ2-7,CASSLNSGRSYEQYF,TGCGCCAGCAGCCTTAATAGCGGTCGCTCCTACGAGCAGTACTTC
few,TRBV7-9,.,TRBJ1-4,CASSPQGERLFF,TGTGCCAGCAGCCCGCAGGGCGAGAGACTGTTTTTT
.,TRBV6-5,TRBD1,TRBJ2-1,CASSRQGTYNEQFF,TGTGCCAGCAGCCGACAGGGAACCTACAATGAGCAGTTCTTC